Presented here are 13 T cell receptor beta chains from one specimen sequenced in a study of cytomegalovirus exposure and HLA in healthy donors. PCR was performed using 60 Vbeta and 13 Jbeta primers. The assay was immunoSEQ multiplex PCR, and TCRdb's table has in-frame clones only and misses some. Counted here are about 160,000 clones, just under 80% occurring once; the ten biggest clones make up about 1.3%. The sequenced sample was PBMCs. The receptors were sampled from a man under 40 in good health and CMV-seronegative.

The chain has TRBV27 and TRBJ2-5; 11 bases fit TRBD1. Germline V gene data show CDR1 as MNHEY and CDR2 as SMNVEV (reference sequence). V shed 4 bases and J 4 bases; nucleotides not matched to a gene: 8. The CDR3 is 16 residues long. In DNA form, the CDR3 reads TGTGCCAGCAGTTCGGCGGACAGGGGGCGGATAGAGACCCAGTACTTC. Encoded protein: CASSSADRGRIETQYF.

V gene TRBV4-1 combines with J gene TRBJ2-1, with 11 bases that match TRBD2. The V gene end was trimmed by 1 base and the J gene end by 7 bases; junction bases not matched to a gene: 6. CDR1 and CDR2 (germline): MGHRA, YSYEKL. This CDR3 comprises 16 residues. The CDR3 DNA is TGCGCCAGCAGCCAAGGTAGAGCTAGCGGGAGGAATGAGCAGTTCTTC. Encoded protein: CASSQGRASGRNEQFF.

The chain couples TRBV6-5 to TRBJ2-1; D is perhaps TRBD1 (6 bases). The CDR3 consists of 16 residues. The germline V gene encodes CDR1 MNHEY and CDR2 SVGAGI. V lost 4 bases and J 2 bases, leaving 15 bases between the germline ends. CDR3 region: CASSLSSGVTYNEQFF. The CDR3, as DNA: TGTGCCAGCAGTTTGAGTTCAGGGGTCACCTACAATGAGCAGTTCTTC.

This clone was seen a few times. The chain carries TRBV6-5 and TRBJ2-5, with D maybe TRBD1 (5 bases). Gene TRBJ2-7 matches the end of the DNA better, so the J call may be wrong. This CDR3 contains 13 residues. Germline CDR1 is MNHEY and CDR2 is SVGAGI. The CDR3 DNA reads as TGTGCCAGCAGAGCAGGGTTTCGGAACGAGCAGTACTTC. This codes for CASRAGFRNEQYF.

This chain links TRBV7-3 with TRBJ2-2; no reliable D call. The CDR3 length is 14 residues. The V and J ends lost 5 bases and 4 bases respectively, with 11 bases between them. Germline CDR1 reads SGHTA; CDR2 reads FQGTGA. CDR3 coding DNA: TGTGCCAGCAGCCCCGACCGACTCACCGGGGAGCTGTTTTTT. Residues: CASSPDRLTGELFF.

This clone came up a few times. The V gene is TRBV5-4, the J gene TRBJ2-5; D unresolved. CDR1 and CDR2 (germline): SGHNT, YYREEE (reference sequence). The CDR3 is 13 amino acids. V was pared by 2 bases and J by 3 bases, with 8 bases between. The CDR3 DNA reads TGTGCCAGCAGCTTAAGGAGTGAAGAGACCCAGTACTTC. It yields the protein CASSLRSEETQYF.

This clone was seen only once. J is TRBJ2-2 and V is TRBV10-1, with D uncertain. V lost 6 bases and J lost 8, with 10 bases in between. Germline assignment: CDR1 WNHNN and CDR2 SYGVQD (reference sequence). The CDR3 loop spans 12 amino acids. CDR3 nucleotide sequence: TGCGCCAGCAGACCATCGGGTGGGGAGCTGTTTTTT. Its translation: CASRPSGGELFF.

The V call is TRBV27, the J call TRBJ2-1; 7 bases fit TRBD1. Unmatched junction bases numbered 12, after V lost 2 bases and J lost 8 bases. This CDR3 spans 16 amino acids. Germline CDR1 and CDR2: MNHEY and SMNVEV (reference sequence). This CDR3 reads CASSLKDHRGLYEQFF. As DNA, the CDR3 is TGTGCCAGCAGTTTAAAGGACCACAGGGGCCTGTATGAGCAGTTCTTC.

The V and J genes are TRBV5-1 and TRBJ2-2; 7 positions agree with TRBD1. The CDR3 sequence is 14 residues long. V lost 5 bases and J lost 5; bases outside the gene matches: 6. Germline assignment: CDR1 SGHRS and CDR2 YFSETQ. The CDR3 bases are TGCGCCAGCAGGGGACAGTCACTTACCGGGGAGCTGTTTTTT. Translation: CASRGQSLTGELFF.

The chain employs TRBV7-2 and TRBJ2-1, with TRBD2 matching over 11 bases. Germline CDR1 reads SGHTA; CDR2 reads FQGNSA. Trimming cost V 5 bases and J 6 bases; bases outside gene matches: 12. CDR3 size: 17 residues. The CDR3 DNA sequence: TGTGCCAGCAGCGGACGGCGAACTAGCGGGGGCTCCAATGAGCAGTTCTTC. It yields the protein CASSGRRTSGGSNEQFF.

The CDR3 reads CATSRDFGRAPAEKLFF. The CDR3 DNA reads as TGTGCCACCAGCAGGGACTTTGGGCGGGCCCCTGCTGAAAAACTGTTTTTT. The gene calls are TRBV15 and TRBJ1-4; no firm D call. Germline CDR1 LNHNV, CDR2 YYDKDF (reference sequence). V dropped 3 bases and J dropped 7 bases, with 21 bases sitting between them. CDR3 length: 17 residues.

The rearrangement joins TRBV28 to TRBJ2-7; TRBD1 agrees at 8 bases. Germline V CDR1 and CDR2: MDHEN, SYDVKM. Trimming removed 6 bases from V and 0 bases from J; junction bases left unmatched: 16. The CDR3 is 18 amino acids. In nucleotides, the CDR3 is TGTGCCAGCAGATCGGGTCCCGGGACAGGTTCCCTCTCCTACGAGCAGTACTTC. It specifies CASRSGPGTGSLSYEQYF.

V gene TRBV28 combines with J gene TRBJ1-5, with TRBD1 identical over 8 bases. The J segment lost 2 bases and the V segment lost 6 bases, leaving 3 bases of the junction unmatched. The CDR3 is made up of 14 amino acids. CDR1 is MDHEN and CDR2 is SYDVKM in the germline V gene. CDR3 DNA sequence: TGTGCCAGCAGCTGGACAGGGCGCAATCAGCCCCAGCATTTT. Translated: CASSWTGRNQPQHF.